This is a list of T cell receptor beta chains from one sample in a study of technical replicates of blood from several donors. Repertoires were generated with immunoSEQ multiplex PCR, while TCRdb's copy carries only in-frame clones and drops some. The sample consists of more than 75,000 clones, approximately 93% of them appearing once. Sequencing used T cells isolated from PBMCs. Source of these receptors: a human donor in good health. CDR3s include the opening cysteine and the closing phenylalanine or tryptophan. D genes are given only for firm matches. Clone size appears in some rows only: once, few, many, or a class for an expanded clone.

j_call,d_call,clone_size,v_call,cdr3_nt,cdr3_aa
TRBJ1-6,NA,NA,TRBV2,TGTGCCAGCAGAAAGGGCGCGGGGAATTCACCCCTCCACTTT,CASRKGAGNSPLHF
TRBJ1-4,NA,NA,TRBV6-5,TGTGCCAGCAGTCGATCTATGGACAGTAATGAAAAACTGTTTTTT,CASSRSMDSNEKLFF
TRBJ2-5,TRBD2,NA,TRBV5-6,TGTGCCAGCAGCTCGATAGCGGGAGAAGAGACCCAGTACTTC,CASSSIAGEETQYF
TRBJ1-4,NA,NA,TRBV7-6,TGTGCCAGCAGCTACCGGACACGTGGTGATGAAAAACTGTTTTTT,CASSYRTRGDEKLFF
TRBJ2-7,TRBD1,NA,TRBV30,TGTGCCTGGAAAAAGTCTTTGACAGGGTCTTTTCCCTACGAGCAGTACTTC,CAWKKSLTGSFPYEQYF
TRBJ1-5,NA,NA,TRBV7-8,TGTGCCAGCAGCTTAGTAGGGGTCCGCGATCAGCCCCAGCATTTT,CASSLVGVRDQPQHF
TRBJ1-4,NA,NA,TRBV21-1,TGTGCCAGCAGCAAAGAGGAGGACGAGCCGCCCCATGAAAAACTGTTTTTT,CASSKEEDEPPHEKLFF
TRBJ2-7,NA,NA,TRBV7-8,TGTGCCAGCAGTTTCGGACCGGCGGGTTTCGACGAGCAGTACTTC,CASSFGPAGFDEQYF
TRBJ1-1,NA,NA,TRBV11-3,TGTGCCAGCAGCGGGGGACATTTCAAAGCTTTCTTT,CASSGGHFKAFF
TRBJ2-2,NA,NA,TRBV7-2,TGTGCCAGCAGCTTCGATCGGGTATCGAACACCGGGGAGCTGTTTTTT,CASSFDRVSNTGELFF
TRBJ2-1,NA,NA,TRBV7-6,TGTGCCAGCAGCTTAGTCGGGTTAACGAATGAGCAGTTCTTC,CASSLVGLTNEQFF
TRBJ2-1,NA,NA,TRBV4-1,TGCGCCAGCAGCCAAGATGCGGAGCTAAAGGACAATGAGCAGTTCTTC,CASSQDAELKDNEQFF
TRBJ2-3,TRBD2,NA,TRBV18,TGTGCCAGCTCACTACTCGCCAGCGGGAGTGGGGCAGATACGCAGTATTTT,CASSLLASGSGADTQYF
TRBJ2-7,NA,NA,TRBV5-1,TGCGCCAGCAGCCGTCTTTCGGAGTCGGAGCAGTACTTC,CASSRLSESEQYF
TRBJ1-1,NA,NA,TRBV5-1,TGCGCCAGCAGCTTTGACACCCGGAACACTGAAGCTTTCTTT,CASSFDTRNTEAFF
TRBJ1-1,NA,few,TRBV11-3,TGTGCCAGCAGCCTCGGACTGTCTGAAGCTTTCTTT,CASSLGLSEAFF
TRBJ1-2,TRBD1,NA,TRBV4-1,TGCGCCAGCAGCCAAGAGTCGGGTCAGGGGGCGGGCTATGGCTACACCTTC,CASSQESGQGAGYGYTF
TRBJ2-3,NA,NA,TRBV2,TGTGCCAGCGGGGGGTCAGGCACAGATACGCAGTATTTT,CASGGSGTDTQYF
TRBJ1-6,NA,NA,TRBV5-1,TGCGCCAGCAGCTTGGCCAGCTCCTATAATTCACCCCTCCACTTT,CASSLASSYNSPLHF
TRBJ2-5,TRBD2,NA,TRBV2,TGTGCCAGCAGCGCAGGGACTAGCGGCAAAGAGACCCAGTACTTC,CASSAGTSGKETQYF
TRBJ2-7,NA,NA,TRBV28,TGTGCCAGCAGTTCTAGGGGTTTCATCGGCTACGAGCAGTACTTC,CASSSRGFIGYEQYF
TRBJ2-3,TRBD2,NA,TRBV6-1,TGTGCCAGCAGTGTTTTAGCGGGAGGGGATACAGATACGCAGTATTTT,CASSVLAGGDTDTQYF
TRBJ1-1,TRBD1,NA,TRBV13,TGTGCCAGCAGCCACCTTGGGACAGGGGGTGAAGCTTTCTTT,CASSHLGTGGEAFF
TRBJ2-2,TRBD2,once,TRBV27,TGTGCCAGCAGTTTATTTGCTTTACCTGCGAGGGCGGGGGGGACGAACACCGGGGAGCTGTTTTTT,CASSLFALPARAGGTNTGELFF
TRBJ2-3,TRBD2,NA,TRBV4-1,TGCGCCAGCAGCCCGAGACCCTGGGTGAGACTAGCGGGAGGCCGGGGGTCAGATACGCAGTATTTT,CASSPRPWVRLAGGRGSDTQYF
TRBJ1-2,NA,NA,TRBV2,TGTGCCAGCAGCCCATATGGCTACACCTTC,CASSPYGYTF
TRBJ1-5,TRBD1,NA,TRBV23-1,TGCGCCAGCAGCCCCGGTCTAGGGACAGGAGAAAATAGCAATCAGCCCCAGCATTTT,CASSPGLGTGENSNQPQHF
TRBJ1-1,NA,once,TRBV5-5,TGTGCCAGCAGCTCACTAGAGTTCAGGGAAGCTTTCTTT,CASSSLEFREAFF
TRBJ1-3,NA,NA,TRBV18,TGTGCCAGCTCACCTTCCGGAGGATACACCATATATTTT,CASSPSGGYTIYF
TRBJ2-3,TRBD2,NA,TRBV5-1,TGCGCCAGCAGCGGAACACTAGCGGCCACAGATACGCAGTATTTT,CASSGTLAATDTQYF
TRBJ1-1,TRBD1,NA,TRBV6-5,TGTGCCAGCAGTTTCCGGGGACAGGCCACTGAAGCTTTCTTT,CASSFRGQATEAFF
TRBJ2-6,NA,once,TRBV19,TGTGCCAGTGAGGACTTTAGGGCCAACGTCCTGACTTTC,CASEDFRANVLTF
TRBJ2-1,NA,NA,TRBV6-5,TGTGCCAGCAGCCCCCTGGGACTCCTATACAATGAGCAGTTCTTC,CASSPLGLLYNEQFF
TRBJ1-1,TRBD1,once,TRBV7-9,TGTGCCAGCAGCGGGACAGTGAACACTGAAGCTTTCTTT,CASSGTVNTEAFF
TRBJ1-5,NA,NA,TRBV6-1,TGTGCCAGCGGAGTTGAGGGCAATCAGCCCCAGCATTTT,CASGVEGNQPQHF
TRBJ2-3,TRBD1,NA,TRBV6-1,TGTGCCAGCAGTGAAGCGCTGGGACAGGGCACAGATACGCAGTATTTT,CASSEALGQGTDTQYF
TRBJ2-7,TRBD2,NA,TRBV10-3,TGTGCCATCAGTGCTACGAGCGGGGGGACGCCCTACGAGCAGTACTTC,CAISATSGGTPYEQYF
TRBJ2-7,TRBD2,NA,TRBV6-1,TGTGCCAGCAGTGAACGCGGGGGGCCCACCTACGAGCAGTACTTC,CASSERGGPTYEQYF
TRBJ1-3,NA,NA,TRBV28,TGTGCCAGCAGGCCGTTTATTGACAGTCTTGGAAACACCATATATTTT,CASRPFIDSLGNTIYF
TRBJ2-7,TRBD1,NA,TRBV4-1,TGCGCCAGCAGCCAGACAGGGGTGAGCTCCTACGAGCAGTACTTC,CASSQTGVSSYEQYF
TRBJ1-2,TRBD1,NA,TRBV11-2,TGTGCCAGCAGCTTAGGGACAGGGGAAAGGGGCTACACCTTC,CASSLGTGERGYTF
TRBJ2-1,TRBD2,few,TRBV10-1,TGCGCCAGCAGTGAGTCGGGGGGGAGTGAGCAGTTCTTC,CASSESGGSEQFF
TRBJ2-3,TRBD1,NA,TRBV15,TGTGCCACCAGCAGTCAAGACAGGGGAGAAACCTTTGGTACAGATACGCAGTATTTT,CATSSQDRGETFGTDTQYF
TRBJ2-7,TRBD2,NA,TRBV27,TGTGCCAGCAGTAAGAGGACTAGCGGAGATCAATACGAGCAGTACTTC,CASSKRTSGDQYEQYF
TRBJ2-5,TRBD1,NA,TRBV6-5,TGTGCCAGCAGGGACAGGGTCGGGACCCAGTACTTC,CASRDRVGTQYF
TRBJ1-5,NA,NA,TRBV28,TGTGCCAGCAGTCGACCCGCCGGGCAGCCCCAGCATTTT,CASSRPAGQPQHF
TRBJ2-3,TRBD2,NA,TRBV11-1,TGTGCCAGTTCAGGAGGACTAGCGGGGACAGATACGCAGTATTTT,CASSGGLAGTDTQYF
TRBJ1-2,NA,NA,TRBV28,TGTGCCAGCAGTTTACCAGGGCCTGGCTATGGCTACACCTTC,CASSLPGPGYGYTF
TRBJ2-1,NA,NA,TRBV2,TGTGCCAGCAGTGAAGGGCGGACAGACCTGTACAATGAGCAGTTCTTC,CASSEGRTDLYNEQFF
TRBJ2-7,NA,NA,TRBV11-3,TGTGCCAGCAGCTTAAAGGGGATTTGGCGGTACGAGCAGTACTTC,CASSLKGIWRYEQYF
TRBJ2-1,TRBD2,once,TRBV29-1,TGCAGCGTTTTAGCGGGAGGGTATGAGCAGTTCTTC,CSVLAGGYEQFF
TRBJ1-1,NA,NA,TRBV6-5,TGTGCCAGCAGTTCCCCGATTGTCGGGAGTAACACTGAAGCTTTCTTT,CASSSPIVGSNTEAFF
TRBJ2-2,NA,NA,TRBV18,TGTGCCAGCTCACCAGTACAGGGACGCGTTTCGAACACCGGGGAGCTGTTTTTT,CASSPVQGRVSNTGELFF
TRBJ1-1,NA,few,TRBV30,TGTGCCTGGATACAGGGGAACACTGAAGCTTTCTTT,CAWIQGNTEAFF
TRBJ2-1,NA,NA,TRBV11-2,TGTGCCAGCAGCTTAGGGAGACTTAACAATGAGCAGTTCTTC,CASSLGRLNNEQFF
TRBJ2-1,NA,NA,TRBV7-9,TGTGCCAGCAGCTTGTCGGGAGTATCCAATGAGCAGTTCTTC,CASSLSGVSNEQFF
TRBJ1-5,NA,few,TRBV30,TGTGCCTGGAGTGTACGGAAGGAGACAGTGACCAATCAGCCCCAGCATTTT,CAWSVRKETVTNQPQHF
TRBJ2-2,NA,NA,TRBV28,TGTGCCAGCAGTTTACCGCGGACCGGGGAGCTGTTTTTT,CASSLPRTGELFF
TRBJ2-5,TRBD2,NA,TRBV5-1,TGCGCCAGCAGCCGGGGGACTAGCGGGGGGGCTGGGTTCAGAGAGACCCAGTACTTC,CASSRGTSGGAGFRETQYF